This entry lists 17 T cell receptor beta chains sequenced from one sample in a study of regulatory T cells in long-lasting Graves disease. Investigators prepared the TCR beta libraries by applying iRepertoire HTBI primers and Arm-PCR of CDR3 regions. TCRdb reprocessed the multiplex PCR reads with MiXCR, giving one entry per CDR3 protein. Here the sample spans some 400,000 distinct CDR3 sequences, under 15% being singletons. Time point defined: newly diagnosed GD, antithyroid drugs for less than 3 months. Making the TCR library involved RNA that had been extracted from PBMCs. The data were also submitted as part of a second study, on T cells in Graves' hyperthyroidism and ophthalmopathy.

Sequenced material: peripheral blood mononuclear cells (PBMCs), taken at new diagnosis, from a patient treated with antithyroid drugs. The receptors here all came from a woman between 25 and 40 years old with Graves disease.

On this clonotype itself: Given a much more abundant clone one base away, this may be a read error. The chain has TRBV6-2 or TRBV6-3 and TRBJ2-7; 7 nucleotides line up with TRBD1. Germline CDR1 reads MNHEY; CDR2 reads SVGEGT. Trimming at V came to 5 bases and at J to 7 bases, leaving 11 bases not matched to a gene. The CDR3 contains 14 residues. In DNA, the CDR3 is TGTGCCAGCAGTGATAGCTACAGGGGCAATGAGCAGTACTTC. It specifies CASSDSYRGNEQYF.

Ten or more counts support this clonotype. The chain recombines TRBV11-3 with TRBJ1-2; D gene uncertain. The CDR3 contains 15 residues. The germline CDR1 and CDR2 sequences are SGHNT and YENEEA. V was cut by 5 bases and J by 1 base, with 14 bases left in between. The CDR3 is CASSTSSGFNYGYTF. CDR3 nucleotides: TGTGCCAGCAGCACATCTTCTGGGTTTAACTATGGCTACACCTTC.

The genes are TRBV10-3 and TRBJ1-6; tentatively, D is TRBD1 (5 bases). CDR1 is ENHRY and CDR2 is SYGVKD in the germline V gene. V was cut by 10 bases and J by 6 bases, with 22 bases left in between. The CDR3 runs 16 residues. The CDR3, as DNA: TGTGCCACCGGGTCTCTCGGGGCGCGGAGTAATTCACCCCTCCACTTT. Protein: CATGSLGARSNSPLHF.

V gene TRBV12-3 or TRBV12-4 combines with J gene TRBJ1-5; tentative D call: TRBD1 (6 bases). The length of the CDR3 is 15 residues. V shed 2 bases and J shed 6 bases, with 14 bases lying between them. CDR3 loop: CASSLQGSGSQPQHF. DNA of the CDR3: TGTGCCAGCAGTTTACAGGGGAGTGGGTCTCAGCCCCAGCATTTT.

V is TRBV30 and J is TRBJ2-1; a weak D match, TRBD2 (6 bases). CDR3 size: 14 residues. Germline V gene lookup returns CDR1 GTSNPN and CDR2 SVGIG (reference sequence). With 2 bases removed from V and 3 bases from J, the gap between germline ends came to 11 bases. The CDR3 DNA follows: TGTGCCTGGAGTCTGGCGGGGATCTACAATGAGCAGTTCTTC. Amino acids: CAWSLAGIYNEQFF.

In its sample, this clonotype was seen many times. V is TRBV25-1 and J is TRBJ1-1; D perhaps matches TRBD1 (5 bases). V was cut by 5 bases and J by 1 base, with 14 bases left in between. Germline V lookup: CDR1 MGHDK, CDR2 SYGVNS. The CDR3 is 15 residues long. CDR3 bases: TGTGCCAGCAGTCCCGAGACAGCCCAGAACACTGAAGCTTTCTTT. As protein: CASSPETAQNTEAFF.

As concerns this clonotype: No conserved phenylalanine or tryptophan is present at the end of the CDR3, so a read error is the likely explanation. This chain uses TRBV9 with TRBJ2-3, with D maybe TRBD1 (6 bases). This CDR3 region has 16 residues. The V end was cut by 5 bases, the J end by 9 bases, with 25 bases between. Germline V gene data show CDR1 as SGDLS and CDR2 as YYNGEE. CDR3 coding DNA: TGTGCCAGCAGTCCACTCACTTACGGGACACTCTCCACGCAGTATTCT. It codes for CASSPLTYGTLSTQYS.

This clonotype has more than one count but fewer than ten. One junction end does not reproduce the germline sequence, and a read error may be involved. V and J are TRBV28 and TRBJ2-2; D not resolved. The CDR3 contains 14 residues. The germline CDR1 and CDR2 sequences are MDHEN and SYDVKM. The CDR3: CASTKAPNTEELFF. CDR3 nucleotides: TGTGCGAGCACCAAGGCCCCTAACACCGAGGAGCTGTTTTTT.

There are many counts of this clonotype. The chain recombines TRBV28 with TRBJ2-3; 8 nucleotides match TRBD2. Looked up from germline, CDR1 is MDHEN and CDR2 is SYDVKM. Trimming removed 6 bases from V and 5 bases from J; junction bases left unmatched: 10. The CDR3 length is 15 residues. Here the CDR3 DNA reads TGTGCCAGCAGCGAAGCGGGAGTTCGGAAAGATACGCAGTATTTT. It codes for CASSEAGVRKDTQYF.

This clonotype showed up many times. The chain recombines TRBV12-3 or TRBV12-4 with TRBJ1-1, with 9 bases that match TRBD1. V gave up 7 bases and J gave up 5 bases; unmatched junction bases: 11. CDR3 size: 15 residues. The CDR3 loop reads CASTALGTGMTEAFF. CDR3 DNA: TGTGCCAGCACCGCCCTCGGGACAGGGATGACTGAAGCTTTCTTT.

This clonotype was seen many times. The chain joins TRBV12-5 to TRBJ2-3; possible D gene TRBD1, 6 bases. V lost 3 bases and J 5 bases, leaving 18 bases between the germline ends. Germline V gene data show CDR1 as LGHNT and CDR2 as FRNRAP. The CDR3 contains 16 residues. CDR3 in amino acids: CASGFSPGQMGDTQYF. In DNA, the CDR3 is TGTGCTAGTGGTTTTAGCCCCGGACAGATGGGAGATACGCAGTATTTT.

In regard to this clonotype: Because it lacks the conserved phenylalanine or tryptophan at the end, this CDR3 is likely a read error. V is TRBV25-1 and J is TRBJ2-7; possible D gene TRBD1, 5 bases. This CDR3 contains 14 residues. Germline values: CDR1 MGHDK, CDR2 SYGVNS. Trimming took off 2 bases at V and 5 bases at J, with 13 bases between the two ends. The DNA of the CDR3 is TGTGCCAGCAGTGAACCTATAACGACAGACGAGCAGTACTCC. Translated, it gives CASSEPITTDEQYS.

In regard to this clonotype: A far larger clone is off by one base, so a read error is likely. The rearrangement links TRBV2 to TRBJ2-5; the D is unclear. V lost 7 bases and J lost 11, with 17 bases in between. Looked up from germline, CDR1 is SNHLY and CDR2 is FYNNEI. The CDR3 consists of 12 residues. The CDR3 reads CASKARGDEQYF. For the CDR3, the DNA is TGTGCCAGCAAGGCCCGAGGCGATGAGCAGTACTTC.

At least ten counts were recorded for this clonotype. The J gene is TRBJ2-5, the V gene TRBV28, with TRBD2 matching over 9 bases. Germline CDR1 MDHEN, CDR2 SYDVKM. The ends lost 2 bases at V and 0 bases at J; junction bases unmatched: 7. The CDR3 has 17 amino acids. The DNA of the CDR3 is TGTGCCAGCAGTTTACGGTTGCGGGAGGGGGACCAAGAGACCCAGTACTTC. It yields the protein CASSLRLREGDQETQYF. Full variable domain (missing parts from reference TRBV28 and TRBJ2-5): DVKVTQSSRYLVKRTGEKVFLECVQDMDHENMFWYRQDPGLGLRLIYFSYDVKMKEKGDIPEGYSVSREKKERFSLILESASTNQTSMYLCASSLRLREGDQETQYFGPGTRLLVL.

This clonotype was seen many times. The chain has TRBV7-9 and TRBJ1-5, with 8 bases that match TRBD1. The CDR3 is made up of 14 amino acids. Germline CDR1 reads SEHNR; CDR2 reads FQNEAQ (reference sequence). V shed 4 bases and J 6 bases; nucleotides not matched to a gene: 5. The CDR3 DNA reads as TGTGCCAGCAGCTCGGGACAGGTTGCTCAGCCCCAGCATTTT. It translates to CASSSGQVAQPQHF.

V usage is TRBV29-1 and J usage is TRBJ2-2, with a possible D match to TRBD2 (6 bases). Germline lookup yields CDR1 SQVTM and CDR2 ANQGSEA. The CDR3 has 14 residues. V lost 5 bases and J 5 bases, leaving 15 bases between the germline ends. The CDR3 DNA is TGCAGCGTTCGCGGGACCGTACTTACCGGGGAGCTGTTTTTT. As protein: CSVRGTVLTGELFF.

This clonotype was seen many times. CDR3 coding DNA: TGTGCCAGCAGTGAATGGGACAACTACAATGAGCAGTTCTTC. It specifies CASSEWDNYNEQFF. This sequence joins TRBV2 and TRBJ2-1; D is possibly TRBD1 (6 bases). CDR3 length: 14 amino acids. The germline V gene has CDR1 SNHLY and CDR2 FYNNEI. V was clipped by 2 bases and J by 3 bases, with 8 bases between them.